The T cell receptor (beta chain) described here comes from a study of early T cells in non-severe SARS-CoV-2 infection. Study-wide context: Sequencing of bulk RNA from unsorted whole blood was done, without chain pairing.

This clonotype was picked up many times. Attached unique molecular identifiers marked individual cDNA molecules. TCRdb processed the 5' RACE reads anew with MiXCR; each CDR3 protein has one entry. The sample consists of about 66,000 distinct CDR3 sequences, roughly 9.1% of them appearing once. The specimen sequenced was whole blood. This sequence originates from an adult who was a healthcare worker with PCR-confirmed SARS-CoV-2 infection or an uninfected control (not recorded which).

The CDR3 here is CASSFQGQDGELFF. The CDR3 nucleotides are TGTGCCAGCAGCTTCCAGGGGCAGGACGGGGAGCTGTTTTTT. The chain couples TRBV7-2 to TRBJ2-2; maybe TRBD1 (6 bases). The CDR3 totals 14 residues. V dropped 3 bases and J dropped 7 bases, with 12 bases sitting between them. Germline CDR1 and CDR2: SGHTA and FQGNSA.